Listed below are T cell receptor beta chains from one sample, sequenced in a study of shared clonotypes between healthy human individuals. Sequencing was performed with immunoSEQ multiplex PCR; in TCRdb, only in-frame clones are kept and a portion is missing. The data show 1,400,000 or so clones, 98% to 99% seen once. Sequencing was done on a sample of naive CD4+ T cells sorted from blood. These receptors were collected from a young man in good health. Each CDR3 is given with its conserved first and last residue. The D gene is left open where the match is weak. Not all rows give a size; the values are once, few, many and, for expanded clones, a class.

clone size: NA
V gene: TRBV30
J gene: TRBJ2-7
D gene: NA
CDR3 protein: CAWTAGVSYEQYF
CDR3 DNA: TGTGCCTGGACCGCAGGGGTCTCCTACGAGCAGTACTTC

clone size: NA
V gene: TRBV6-1
J gene: TRBJ1-2
D gene: TRBD1
CDR3 protein: CASSEDRGNYGYTF
CDR3 DNA: TGTGCCAGCAGTGAAGACAGGGGTAACTATGGCTACACCTTC

clone size: NA
V gene: TRBV29-1
J gene: TRBJ2-7
D gene: NA
CDR3 protein: CSIRISSSYEQYF
CDR3 DNA: TGCAGTATACGGATTTCGAGCTCCTACGAGCAGTACTTC

clone size: NA
V gene: TRBV5-6
J gene: TRBJ2-3
D gene: NA
CDR3 protein: CASSAKRRDTQYF
CDR3 DNA: TGTGCCAGCAGCGCGAAAAGGAGGGATACGCAGTATTTT

clone size: NA
V gene: TRBV27
J gene: TRBJ1-2
D gene: NA
CDR3 protein: CASSPGGRPGGYTF
CDR3 DNA: TGTGCCAGCAGCCCGGGGGGGAGGCCAGGTGGCTACACCTTC

clone size: NA
V gene: TRBV28
J gene: TRBJ1-1
D gene: NA
CDR3 protein: CASSLYAGENTEAFF
CDR3 DNA: TGTGCCAGCAGTTTATATGCAGGGGAGAACACTGAAGCTTTCTTT

clone size: once
V gene: TRBV7-9
J gene: TRBJ1-3
D gene: NA
CDR3 protein: CASTADLRNTIYF
CDR3 DNA: TGTGCCAGCACCGCAGACTTGCGAAACACCATATATTTT

clone size: NA
V gene: TRBV6-5
J gene: TRBJ1-1
D gene: TRBD1
CDR3 protein: CASRSGTGNTEAFF
CDR3 DNA: TGTGCCAGCAGGTCCGGGACAGGGAACACTGAAGCTTTCTTT

clone size: once
V gene: TRBV4-3
J gene: TRBJ2-1
D gene: TRBD2
CDR3 protein: CASSSSGSNNEQFF
CDR3 DNA: TGCGCCAGCAGCTCTAGCGGGAGCAACAATGAGCAGTTCTTC

clone size: NA
V gene: TRBV9
J gene: TRBJ2-2
D gene: NA
CDR3 protein: CASSLSTGELFF
CDR3 DNA: TGTGCCAGCAGCCTCTCCACCGGGGAGCTGTTTTTT

clone size: NA
V gene: TRBV12-5
J gene: TRBJ2-1
D gene: NA
CDR3 protein: CASGLVRGVSRSSYNEQFF
CDR3 DNA: TGTGCTAGTGGTTTGGTACGAGGGGTTAGCAGGAGCTCCTACAATGAGCAGTTCTTC

clone size: NA
V gene: TRBV5-1
J gene: TRBJ2-1
D gene: NA
CDR3 protein: CASSLGRGRYNEQFF
CDR3 DNA: TGCGCCAGCAGCTTAGGGAGGGGGCGGTACAATGAGCAGTTCTTC

clone size: NA
V gene: TRBV18
J gene: TRBJ2-5
D gene: NA
CDR3 protein: CASSPGLQETQYF
CDR3 DNA: TGTGCCAGCTCACCCGGGCTTCAAGAGACCCAGTACTTC

clone size: NA
V gene: TRBV7-9
J gene: TRBJ2-1
D gene: NA
CDR3 protein: CASSLDGLSEQFF
CDR3 DNA: TGTGCCAGCAGCTTAGACGGGCTTAGTGAGCAGTTCTTC

clone size: NA
V gene: TRBV10-3
J gene: TRBJ2-3
D gene: NA
CDR3 protein: CAITPDRNTQYF
CDR3 DNA: TGTGCCATCACTCCTGACCGAAATACGCAGTATTTT

clone size: NA
V gene: TRBV10-2
J gene: TRBJ2-7
D gene: TRBD1
CDR3 protein: CASTPRQGYEQYF
CDR3 DNA: TGCGCCAGCACTCCGAGACAGGGGTACGAGCAGTACTTC

clone size: NA
V gene: TRBV5-1
J gene: TRBJ2-5
D gene: TRBD2
CDR3 protein: CASSSGLAGEETQYF
CDR3 DNA: TGCGCCAGCAGCTCGGGACTAGCGGGAGAGGAGACCCAGTACTTC

clone size: NA
V gene: TRBV5-8
J gene: TRBJ2-2
D gene: TRBD2
CDR3 protein: CASSPALLAANTGELFF
CDR3 DNA: TGTGCCAGCAGTCCAGCCCTCCTAGCGGCGAACACCGGGGAGCTGTTTTTT

clone size: NA
V gene: TRBV19
J gene: TRBJ2-2
D gene: NA
CDR3 protein: CASTVNTGELFF
CDR3 DNA: TGTGCCAGTACGGTGAACACCGGGGAGCTGTTTTTT

clone size: once
V gene: TRBV11-2
J gene: TRBJ1-1
D gene: TRBD1
CDR3 protein: CASSLTGDTEAFF
CDR3 DNA: TGTGCCAGCAGCCTCACAGGGGACACTGAAGCTTTCTTT

clone size: NA
V gene: TRBV11-2
J gene: TRBJ2-7
D gene: TRBD2
CDR3 protein: CASSLGAGGPYEQYF
CDR3 DNA: TGTGCCAGCAGCTTAGGGGCGGGAGGGCCTTACGAGCAGTACTTC

clone size: NA
V gene: TRBV19
J gene: TRBJ1-1
D gene: NA
CDR3 protein: CASSIRLRLNTEAFF
CDR3 DNA: TGTGCCAGTAGTATACGGTTAAGATTGAACACTGAAGCTTTCTTT

clone size: NA
V gene: TRBV30
J gene: TRBJ1-1
D gene: NA
CDR3 protein: CAWSVSGGGTEAFF
CDR3 DNA: TGTGCCTGGAGTGTATCTGGGGGTGGGACTGAAGCTTTCTTT

clone size: once
V gene: TRBV6-1
J gene: TRBJ2-5
D gene: NA
CDR3 protein: CASSEGGTVQETQYF
CDR3 DNA: TGTGCCAGCAGTGAAGGAGGTACAGTGCAAGAGACCCAGTACTTC

clone size: once
V gene: TRBV29-1
J gene: TRBJ2-7
D gene: NA
CDR3 protein: CSVKIATYEQYF
CDR3 DNA: TGCAGCGTCAAGATAGCGACCTACGAGCAGTACTTC

clone size: NA
V gene: TRBV5-1
J gene: TRBJ2-7
D gene: TRBD1
CDR3 protein: CASNRDRTNEQYF
CDR3 DNA: TGCGCCAGTAACCGGGACAGGACGAACGAGCAGTACTTC

clone size: NA
V gene: TRBV5-4
J gene: TRBJ1-5
D gene: NA
CDR3 protein: CASSLGGYGNQPQHF
CDR3 DNA: TGTGCCAGCAGCCTTGGGGGATATGGCAATCAGCCCCAGCATTTT